This T cell receptor (beta chain) emerged from a study of graft-versus-host responses after intestinal transplantation. Study-wide background: Transplants were multivisceral, liver-intestinal, or isolated intestinal. The study gave all recipients anti-thymocyte globulin induction, then tacrolimus and steroids for about 3 years.

As concerns this clone: What it recognizes is unknown.

General study results and limits: Some patients had graft-donor T cell macrochimerism. In their allografts, the ratios of graft-versus-host to host-versus-graft T cell clones were high.

Data came from immunoSEQ multiplex PCR; TCRdb stores just in-frame clones and leaves some out. The sample includes under 75,000 clones, 90% of them seen just once. The V and J ends lost 2 bases and 8 bases, in that order; junction bases with no gene match: 10. In germline, CDR1 is SEHNR, CDR2 FQNEAQ (reference sequence). This CDR3 has 18 amino acids. The sample here was unstimulated CD8+ T cells sorted from spleen or lymph node cells, taken before transplant. This chain connects TRBV7-9 to TRBJ2-1, with TRBD2 matching 15 bases. The sequence came from a human donor who was the organ donor for an intestinal transplant. CDR3 in DNA: TGTGCCAGCAGCTTAACGGGACTAGCGGGGGGTACGTTGGATGAGCAGTTCTTC. It yields the protein CASSLTGLAGGTLDEQFF.